This T cell receptor beta chain was sequenced for a study of T cells in Graves' hyperthyroidism and ophthalmopathy. For the study at large: Peripheral blood sampling occurred at initial diagnosis, before any treatment.

Amplified TCR beta CDR3 regions derived from RNA transcripts. The HTBI primer set served for first-round RT-PCR of the TCR CDR3. Via MiXCR, TCRdb re-called the multiplex PCR reads, giving one row per CDR3 protein. Here the sample spans more than 300,000 distinct CDR3 sequences, roughly a sixth being singletons. General study results and limits: Before onset, ophthalmopathy was predicted by the model a median approximately 6.5 months earlier.

With regard to this clonotype: The antigen remains undetermined.

Sequencing used blood. The TCR comes from a woman aged 30 to 39 with Graves' hyperthyroidism that later progressed to Graves' ophthalmopathy.

The CDR3 DNA sequence: TGTGCCAGCAGTCCCGGGACTAGCGGGGGAGCCACAGATACGCAGTATTTT. Residues: CASSPGTSGGATDTQYF. V is TRBV28 and J is TRBJ2-3; 14 positions match TRBD2. Germline CDR1 is MDHEN and CDR2 is SYDVKM. The CDR3 runs to 17 residues. The ends lost 5 bases at V and 2 bases at J; junction bases unmatched: 6.